This T cell receptor (beta chain) stems from a study of blood T cell repertoires in COVID-19. As for the study in general: The cDNA or gDNA used as material had been derived from T cells, B-cell-depleted T cells, or PBMCs.

Assay used: immunoSEQ multiplex PCR; TCRdb lists only in-frame clones, some missing. The table shows about 180,000 clones, with roughly three quarters occurring only once. This CDR3 is 16 amino acids long. The germline V gene encodes CDR1 SGHNT and CDR2 YYREEE (reference sequence). V was pared by 4 bases and J by 10 bases, with 14 bases of the junction left unmatched. Sequencing was carried out using peripheral blood. The sequence was collected from a woman of 80 years or more with COVID-19, enrolled during active disease. V and J are TRBV5-4 and TRBJ1-6, with 7 nucleotides matching TRBD1. CDR3 sequence: CASSRDRTGWGSPLHF. The CDR3, as DNA: TGTGCCAGCAGCCGGGACAGAACAGGGTGGGGCTCACCCCTCCACTTT.